A single sample gave rise to the 8 T cell receptor beta chains below, sequenced in a study of blood T cell repertoires in COVID-19 (dated by TCRdb to 2020 to 2022). The library came from the immunoSEQ multiplex PCR assay. The clones in this table, taken by TCRdb from immuneACCESS, are in-frame only. Not every clone is retained; where verified, under half of the shortfall comes from an unresolved V gene, and the cause of the rest is unknown. The sample table contains 300,000 or so clones; only one count was recorded for 70% to 90% of them. Jointly, the top ten make up 4.5% to 7% of the sample. The material sequenced was PBMCs or T cells enriched from blood (not recorded which). The source is a woman in her thirties who had recovered from COVID-19.

V usage is TRBV5-6 and J usage is TRBJ1-1; TRBD1 matches at 10 bases. Germline V lookup: CDR1 SGHDT, CDR2 YYEEEE. The J segment lost 5 bases and the V segment lost 4 bases, leaving 5 bases of the junction unmatched. This CDR3 region has 14 residues. CDR3 coding DNA: TGTGCCAGCAGCGTGGGACAGGGGACGACTGAAGCTTTCTTT. Its protein product is CASSVGQGTTEAFF.

The chain links TRBV2 to TRBJ1-5; 9 positions agree with TRBD1. The trim removed 6 bases at V and 2 bases at J, leaving 5 bases unmatched. Germline values: CDR1 SNHLY, CDR2 FYNNEI. CDR3 size: 15 residues. The CDR3 protein is CASRERTGGNQPQHF. The CDR3 DNA sequence: TGTGCCAGCAGGGAACGGACAGGGGGCAATCAGCCCCAGCATTTT.

The V gene is TRBV7-3, the J gene TRBJ2-1, with 9 bases lining up with TRBD2. The junction had 3 bases not matched to a gene; V was cut back by 5 bases and J by 1 base. The CDR3 length is 15 residues. The germline V gene encodes CDR1 SGHTA and CDR2 FQGTGA. CDR3 DNA: TGTGCCAGCAGCATTACTAGCGGGTCCTACAATGAGCAGTTCTTC. As protein: CASSITSGSYNEQFF.

J is TRBJ1-1 and V is TRBV18, with 7 bases aligning to TRBD1. The CDR3 runs to 15 residues. CDR1 is KGHSH and CDR2 is LQKENI in the germline V gene. Trimming at V came to 3 bases and at J to 7 bases, leaving 11 bases not matched to a gene. CDR3 in DNA: TGTGCCAGCTCACCGAGGGCGGCAGGGGGAGATGAAGCTTTCTTT. The encoded protein is CASSPRAAGGDEAFF.

This clone was seen once. The V gene is TRBV5-6, the J gene TRBJ1-3; maybe TRBD1 (5 bases). Trimming stripped 0 bases from V and 2 bases from J, with 9 bases between. The CDR3 consists of 15 residues. From germline, CDR1 is SGHDT and CDR2 YYEEEE. CDR3 DNA sequence: TGTGCCAGCAGCTTGGCCGGAGGGGCTGGAAACACCATATATTTT. Its translation: CASSLAGGAGNTIYF. Drawing the rest from reference TRBV5-6 and TRBJ1-3, the complete variable domain is DAGVTQSPTHLIKTRGQQVTLRCSPKSGHDTVSWYQQALGQGPQFIFQYYEEEERQRGNFPDRFSGHQFPNYSSELNVNALLLGDSALYLCASSLAGGAGNTIYFGEGSWLTVV.

The genes are TRBV19 and TRBJ2-6, with TRBD1 matching 9 bases. Germline V gene sequence: CDR1 LNHDA, CDR2 SQIVND (reference sequence). Trimming at V came to 7 bases and at J to 2 bases, leaving 15 bases not matched to a gene. The length of the CDR3 is 19 residues. The CDR3 region is CASIPRGGQGFTGANVLTF. In nucleotides, the CDR3 is TGTGCCAGTATACCCAGGGGAGGACAGGGGTTTACTGGGGCCAACGTCCTGACTTTC.

This chain links TRBV20-1 with TRBJ1-1, with D maybe TRBD1 (5 bases). The CDR3 has 14 amino acids. The germline CDR1 and CDR2 sequences are DFQATT and SNEGSKA (reference sequence). V was shortened by 3 bases and J by 0 bases, with 11 bases between the two germline ends. The CDR3 loop reads CSASWGRLNTEAFF. The CDR3 region has the DNA TGCAGTGCTAGTTGGGGCAGGCTGAACACTGAAGCTTTCTTT.

DNA of the CDR3: TGTGCCACCAGTCTCGGGACCGGGGAGCTGTTTTTT. Translated, it gives CATSLGTGELFF. The chain is built from TRBV24-1 and TRBJ2-2, with D unresolved. There are 12 residues in the CDR3. Germline V CDR1 and CDR2: KGHDR, SFDVKD. V was cut by 6 bases and J by 5 bases, with 6 bases left in between.